The 17 T cell receptor beta chains below come from one sample, sequenced in a study of cytomegalovirus exposure and HLA in healthy donors. Vbeta (60) and Jbeta (13) primers were used in the PCR. Profiling relied on immunoSEQ multiplex PCR, and the TCRdb table lists in-frame clones only, not all of them. The top ten clones hold under 2.5% of a sample with approximately 110,000 clones, about 16% of them seen once. Sequencing was performed on PBMCs. All receptors come from a young woman in good health and CMV-seronegative.

In DNA, the CDR3 is TGCGCCAGCAGACCCTACCCCAATTTAGCGGAAAGCTCCTACAATGAGCAGTTCTTC. Amino acids: CASRPYPNLAESSYNEQFF. The genes are TRBV5-1 and TRBJ2-1; possibly TRBD2 for D (6 bases). This CDR3 is built from 19 residues. V lost 5 bases and J lost 0, with 24 bases in between. The germline gives CDR1 SGHRS, CDR2 YFSETQ. Full variable domain (remainder filled in from reference TRBV5-1 and TRBJ2-1): KAGVTQTPRYLIKTRGQQVTLSCSPISGHRSVSWYQQTPGQGLQFLFEYFSETQRNKGNFPGRFSGRQFSNSRSEMNVSTLELGDSALYLCASRPYPNLAESSYNEQFFGPGTRLTVL.

This chain joins TRBV4-1 and TRBJ2-7; D possibly corresponds to TRBD1 (6 bases). V was shortened by 0 bases and J by 4 bases, with 22 bases between the two germline ends. Germline lookup yields CDR1 MGHRA and CDR2 YSYEKL. CDR3 length: 18 amino acids. The CDR3 region has the DNA TGCGCCAGCAGCCAAGATAATTCGAGGGGGATCTTAGCGTACGAGCAGTACTTC. Translated: CASSQDNSRGILAYEQYF.

This clone came up a few times. The CDR3 sequence: CASSFGQGSGELFF. The CDR3 coding sequence is TGTGCCAGCAGCTTCGGACAGGGGTCCGGGGAGCTGTTTTTT. The V and J genes are TRBV13 and TRBJ2-2; 9 bases agree with TRBD1. Germline CDR1 PRHDT, CDR2 FYEKMQ (reference sequence). V dropped 3 bases and J dropped 6; count of bases not matched to a gene: 2. This CDR3 spans 14 amino acids.

The V call is TRBV27, the J call TRBJ1-5, with D hard to call. Germline values: CDR1 MNHEY, CDR2 SMNVEV (reference sequence). The CDR3 spans 13 residues. V was cut by 3 bases and J by 8 bases, with 11 bases left in between. CDR3 nucleotide sequence: TGTGCCAGCAGTTTGGGCGGAGGAAAGCCCCAGCATTTT. This sequence encodes CASSLGGGKPQHF.

The table lists this clone with a few counts. V usage is TRBV5-1 and J usage is TRBJ2-7, with 8 bases matching TRBD1. CDR3 length: 14 amino acids. V was pared by 3 bases and J by 6 bases, with 8 bases of the junction left unmatched. CDR1 and CDR2 (germline): SGHRS, YFSETQ. The CDR3 DNA is TGCGCCAGCAGCTGGGCCGTCACAGGGGGCGAGCAGTACTTC. Translation: CASSWAVTGGEQYF.

The J gene is TRBJ2-1, the V gene TRBV6-4, with TRBD2 matching over 7 bases. V lost 4 bases, J lost 11 bases, and 5 bases stayed unmatched. Germline V CDR1 and CDR2: MRHNA, SNTAGT. The CDR3 contains 12 residues. CDR3 DNA sequence: TGTGCCAGCAGTGGGGGTAGCGGGCAGCAGTTCTTC. Translating it yields CASSGGSGQQFF.

The table lists this clone with a few counts. The chain carries TRBV6-6 and TRBJ2-1, with D hard to call. The germline V gene encodes CDR1 MNHNY and CDR2 SVGAGI (reference sequence). The CDR3 extends over 14 amino acids. The ends were cut back, 0 bases at V and 3 bases at J, with 6 bases in the middle. DNA of the CDR3: TGTGCCAGCAGTTACTCCAGAATCTACAATGAGCAGTTCTTC. Amino acids: CASSYSRIYNEQFF.

This sequence joins TRBV6-1 and TRBJ2-1, with TRBD2 matching 8 bases. This CDR3 has 15 amino acids. Trimming removed 5 bases from V and 7 bases from J; junction bases left unmatched: 10. CDR1 is MNHNS and CDR2 is SASEGT in the germline V gene. The CDR3 protein is CASSPQRELGNEQFF. In DNA form, the CDR3 reads TGTGCCAGCAGTCCCCAGCGGGAGTTGGGTAATGAGCAGTTCTTC.

The chain has TRBV2 and TRBJ1-3; tentatively, D is TRBD1 (6 bases). CDR1 SNHLY and CDR2 FYNNEI come from the germline V gene. V lost 8 bases to trimming and J lost 4 bases, with 12 bases between them. The CDR3 has 13 amino acids. CDR3 sequence reads: CASSTGIGNTIYF. CDR3 in DNA: TGTGCCAGCTCAACAGGGATCGGAAACACCATATATTTT. Filled out from reference TRBV2 and TRBJ1-3, the complete variable domain reads EPEVTQTPSHQVTQMGQEVILRCVPISNHLYFYWYRQILGQKVEFLVSFYNNEISEKSEIFDDQFSVERPDGSNFTLKIRSTKLEDSAMYFCASSTGIGNTIYFGEGSWLTVV.

The chain employs TRBV28 and TRBJ1-2, with D possibly TRBD1 on 6 matching bases. V was trimmed by 5 bases and J by 7 bases, leaving 20 bases between them. From germline, CDR1 is MDHEN and CDR2 SYDVKM. The CDR3 spans 15 residues. The chain's CDR3 is CASSLPGQNRGGYTF. CDR3 in DNA: TGTGCCAGCAGTCTACCTGGACAGAATAGAGGTGGCTACACCTTC.

The rearrangement uses TRBV7-9 and TRBJ2-3; D might be TRBD2 (5 bases). The CDR3 is made up of 16 amino acids. Per germline, CDR1 SEHNR and CDR2 FQNEAQ (reference sequence). With 3 bases removed from V and 0 bases from J, the gap between germline ends came to 13 bases. The CDR3 here is CASSFPAGGSTDTQYF. The CDR3 nucleotides are TGTGCCAGCAGCTTCCCCGCAGGAGGAAGCACAGATACGCAGTATTTT.

This clone was detected a few times. The CDR3 bases are TGCGCCAGCAGCGGGGGCGGTTTTACCACTGAAGCTTTCTTT. It translates to CASSGGGFTTEAFF. The chain carries TRBV5-1 and TRBJ1-1; D is perhaps TRBD1 (6 bases). The V and J ends lost 4 bases and 4 bases respectively, with 14 bases between them. The CDR3 runs to 14 residues. Germline lookup yields CDR1 SGHRS and CDR2 YFSETQ. Complete variable domain (other parts from reference TRBV5-1 and TRBJ1-1): KAGVTQTPRYLIKTRGQQVTLSCSPISGHRSVSWYQQTPGQGLQFLFEYFSETQRNKGNFPGRFSGRQFSNSRSEMNVSTLELGDSALYLCASSGGGFTTEAFFGQGTRLTVV.

The rearrangement links TRBV30 to TRBJ2-7; perhaps TRBD1 as D (6 bases). CDR3 length: 16 amino acids. V lost 1 base, J lost 2 bases, and 18 bases lay in between. Germline V gives CDR1 GTSNPN, CDR2 SVGIG (reference sequence). The chain's CDR3 is CAWSGAYPGVAYEQYF. The DNA for the CDR3 is TGTGCCTGGAGTGGAGCCTATCCAGGGGTAGCCTACGAGCAGTACTTC.

The chain couples TRBV5-1 to TRBJ1-3; 10 nucleotides agree with TRBD1. This CDR3 is 15 amino acids long. With V trimmed by 4 bases and J by 4 bases, 5 bases remained unmatched. Germline CDR1 SGHRS, CDR2 YFSETQ. The CDR3 DNA reads TGCGCCAGCAGCCCCTTGACAGGGGGCGGAAACACCATATATTTT. Its protein product is CASSPLTGGGNTIYF.

In this sample, this clone turned up a few times. This chain uses TRBV5-1 with TRBJ2-3, with D possibly being TRBD2 (5 bases). Deletions cut 4 bases from V and 2 bases from J, with 11 bases between. The CDR3 totals 14 residues. CDR1 SGHRS and CDR2 YFSETQ come from the germline V gene. In DNA form, the CDR3 reads TGCGCCAGCAGCCATAGCGCGCTCACAGATACGCAGTATTTT. It codes for CASSHSALTDTQYF. The entire variable domain, with the rest obtained from reference TRBV5-1 and TRBJ2-3, is as follows: KAGVTQTPRYLIKTRGQQVTLSCSPISGHRSVSWYQQTPGQGLQFLFEYFSETQRNKGNFPGRFSGRQFSNSRSEMNVSTLELGDSALYLCASSHSALTDTQYFGPGTRLTVL.

The gene calls are TRBV6-4 and TRBJ1-6, with D perhaps matching TRBD1 (6 bases). This CDR3 is built from 15 residues. Germline CDR1 and CDR2: MRHNA and SNTAGT. V was shortened by 6 bases and J by 7 bases, with 16 bases between the two germline ends. The CDR3 region has the DNA TGTGCCAGCAGAAAGGACAGTTTGGACAATTCACCCCTCCACTTT. It translates to CASRKDSLDNSPLHF.

The V and J genes are TRBV5-1 and TRBJ1-1, with a weak D call TRBD1 (5 bases). The V gene's germline CDR1 is SGHRS and CDR2 YFSETQ. The V gene lost 3 bases and the J gene lost 1 base, with 10 bases spanning the gap. The CDR3 length is 14 residues. The chain's CDR3 is CASSSQGGNTEAFF. The CDR3 DNA is TGCGCCAGCAGCTCGCAGGGTGGGAACACTGAAGCTTTCTTT.